This T cell receptor (beta chain) derives from a study of blood T cells in healthy people across ages. Study-wide results and limits: Versus aged donors, long-lived donors had higher diversity and more naive CD4+ cells.

V shed 5 bases and J 5 bases; nucleotides not matched to a gene: 2. Germline V gene data show CDR1 as GTSNPN and CDR2 as SVGIG (reference sequence). The CDR3 is made up of 13 amino acids. Alongside a J-beta primer mix, a sample-barcoded 5' primer served in a second PCR lasting roughly 7 to 12 cycles. The template-switch adaptor, which had 12 random nucleotides, put a tag on each cDNA molecule. TCRdb independently ran MiXCR on the 5' RACE reads; one entry per CDR3 protein. The table includes 500,000 to 700,000 distinct CDR3 sequences, about 28% detected once. A word on this clonotype: Its antigen is not identified.

Peripheral blood was drawn, approximately 9.5 milliliters per donor. The chain links TRBV30 to TRBJ1-5; 11 bases align to TRBD1. The TCR comes from a woman older than 75 in good health. Sample: blood. The chain's CDR3 is CAWGTGGYQPQHF. The CDR3 nucleotides read TGTGCCTGGGGGACAGGGGGGTATCAGCCCCAGCATTTT. Using reference TRBV30 and TRBJ1-5 for the parts outside the CDR3, the full variable domain is SQTIHQWPATLVQPVGSPLSLECTVEGTSNPNLYWYRQAAGRGLQLLFYSVGIGQISSEVPQNLSASRPQDRQFILSSKKLLLSDSGFYLCAWGTGGYQPQHFGDGTRLSIL.